These 9 T cell receptor beta chains came from one sample sequenced in a study of spatial heterogeneity in lung cancer. TCRdb re-called the 5' RACE reads through MiXCR, storing one row per CDR3 protein. This repertoire shows roughly 79,000 distinct CDR3 sequences, over 10% found once; its top ten account for 4.5% to 5.5%. As for time point: sample taken at primary tumor resection. Unsorted whole RNA samples from tumor, nontumor lung or frozen PBMC were sequenced. The input for sequencing was PBMCs, taken at surgery. The source is a male donor with early-stage non-small cell lung cancer.

This clonotype was counted at least ten times. CDR3 protein: CSVDRGNTEAFF. The CDR3 bases are TGCAGCGTTGACAGGGGGAACACTGAAGCTTTCTTT. The chain joins TRBV29-1 to TRBJ1-1, with D tentatively TRBD1 (6 bases). The V end lost 3 bases, the J end lost 1 base, and 6 bases lay between the germline ends. The CDR3 contains 12 residues. CDR1 and CDR2 from the germline V gene are SQVTM and ANQGSEA.

This sequence joins TRBV11-2 and TRBJ2-3, with 10 bases matching TRBD2. Trimming cost V 3 bases and J 6 bases; bases outside gene matches: 12. Looked up from germline, CDR1 is SGHAT and CDR2 is FQNNGV. The CDR3 sequence is 17 residues long. The CDR3 loop reads CASSFLLSGGAADTQYF. CDR3 DNA: TGTGCCAGCAGCTTCTTACTAAGCGGGGGGGCCGCGGATACGCAGTATTTT.

This clonotype showed up just a few times. This sequence joins TRBV2 and TRBJ2-5; 9 bases agree with TRBD2. V was clipped by 1 base and J by 2 bases; unmatched bases: 8. This CDR3 comprises 17 residues. Germline V gene sequence: CDR1 SNHLY, CDR2 FYNNEI. The CDR3 reads CASSEGMLAGDQETQYF. The CDR3 DNA is TGTGCCAGCAGTGAAGGGATGTTAGCGGGGGATCAAGAGACCCAGTACTTC.

The chain combines TRBV19 with TRBJ1-1; 8 nucleotides align to TRBD1. The CDR3 length is 16 residues. The germline V gene has CDR1 LNHDA and CDR2 SQIVND (reference sequence). Germline trimming cut 11 bases from V and 4 bases from J; bases unmatched to any gene: 18. CDR3 loop: CAVTQAGTGYRTEAFF. In DNA, the CDR3 is TGTGCCGTTACACAGGCGGGGACAGGTTACCGCACTGAAGCTTTCTTT.

This clonotype has at least ten counts. The chain recombines TRBV6-5 with TRBJ1-6; possible D gene TRBD1, 5 bases. The CDR3 length is 14 residues. CDR1 is MNHEY, CDR2 SVGAGI, per germline. Trimming pared 2 bases from V and 6 bases from J, leaving 8 bases between. This CDR3 reads CASSYVGTNSPLHF. The CDR3 coding sequence is TGTGCCAGCAGTTACGTCGGGACTAATTCACCCCTCCACTTT.

This rearrangement joins TRBV7-2 to TRBJ2-7, with 7 bases lining up with TRBD1. The V and J ends lost 5 bases and 5 bases, in that order; junction bases with no gene match: 9. There are 14 residues in the CDR3. Per the germline V gene, CDR1 is SGHTA and CDR2 is FQGNSA. The CDR3 nucleotides read TGTGCCAGCAGCACCCAGACAGGGAACCACGAGCAGTACTTC. As protein: CASSTQTGNHEQYF.

This clonotype was detected ten times or more. The chain's CDR3 is CASSLVGDNYGYTF. DNA for the CDR3: TGCGCCAGCAGCTTGGTCGGGGATAACTATGGCTACACCTTC. The chain employs TRBV5-1 and TRBJ1-2; no definite D call. This CDR3 comprises 14 residues. Deletions cut 0 bases from V and 1 base from J, with 7 bases between. Germline V lookup: CDR1 SGHRS, CDR2 YFSETQ.

The gene calls are TRBV2 and TRBJ1-1; unclear D gene. V was shortened by 4 bases and J by 0 bases, with 9 bases between the two germline ends. This CDR3 region has 14 residues. Germline CDR1 is SNHLY and CDR2 is FYNNEI. CDR3 sequence (DNA): TGTGCCAGCAGTGGAGGGTCTCTGAACACTGAAGCTTTCTTT. This translates into CASSGGSLNTEAFF.

The chain uses TRBV29-1 and TRBJ1-2, with D possibly TRBD1 on 5 matching bases. The CDR3 contains 15 residues. Per the germline V gene, CDR1 is SQVTM and CDR2 is ANQGSEA. Trimming cost V 0 bases and J 2 bases, with 13 bases left between them. The CDR3 region has the DNA TGCAGCGTTGAAGATCGAGGGACGGTGAACTATGGCTACACCTTC. Protein sequence: CSVEDRGTVNYGYTF. The full variable domain, its missing parts supplied by reference TRBV29-1 and TRBJ1-2, is SAVISQKPSRDICQRGTSLTIQCQVDSQVTMMFWYRQQPGQSLTLIATANQGSEATYESGFVIDKFPISRPNLTFSTLTVSNMSPEDSSIYLCSVEDRGTVNYGYTFGSGTRLTVV.